One T cell receptor (beta chain) is described in this entry. Its antigen is still unknown. Germline is not matched at one junction end, which may reflect a read error. Germline CDR1 is SGHTA and CDR2 is FQGNSA. The CDR3 covers 16 residues. The sample originates from a study of blood T cells in healthy people across ages. A second roughly 6 to 11 cycle PCR used barcoded and J-beta primers. A 12-random-nucleotide template-switch adaptor tagged each cDNA molecule. TCRdb re-called the 5' RACE reads through MiXCR, storing one row per CDR3 protein. In the table there are 650,000 to 950,000 distinct CDR3 sequences, around 45% of which are singletons. General study points: Per million T cells, TCR beta diversity dropped about linearly as age rose.

The sequenced sample was blood. The origin of this receptor is a man aged 55-75 years in good health. The V and J genes are TRBV7-2 and TRBJ2-2; the D gene is possibly TRBD2 (6 bases). The CDR3 DNA is TGTGCCAGCACTAAAGACCGGACAACGAACACCGGGGGGCTGTTTTTT. This gives the protein CASTKDRTTNTGGLFF.